These T cell receptor beta chains were read from a single sample in a study of T cell repertoires in cytomegalovirus infection. TCRdb processed the reads anew with MiXCR; each CDR3 protein has one entry. This table has about 460,000 distinct CDR3 sequences, approximately 11% appearing once. Sample: PBMCs. These receptors all come from a human donor in good health (CMV status not recorded). Some clones in this sample may be carry-over from other donors' samples. The CDR3 runs from the conserved cysteine through the conserved F or W. The D gene is left open where the match is weak. Size is stated for part of the rows, as once, few or many counts, or as a class when the clone is expanded.

cdr3_nt | cdr3_aa | j_call | d_call | clone_size | v_call
TGTGCCACTGAGAGCTCTGGAAACACCATATATTTT | CATESSGNTIYF | TRBJ1-3 | . | few | TRBV19
TGTGCCAGCAGCCCCTTCGGCCCGGCGGACCTTAATCAGCCCCAGCATTTT | CASSPFGPADLNQPQHF | TRBJ1-5 | . | . | TRBV3-1
TGTGCCATCAGTGAAGAACAGGGGGATGAGCAGTTCTTC | CAISEEQGDEQFF | TRBJ2-1 | TRBD1 | few | TRBV10-3
TGTGCCAGCAAATATCCGGGACTAGCTGAAACCGGGGAGCTGTTTTTT | CASKYPGLAETGELFF | TRBJ2-2 | TRBD2 | many | TRBV6-2/TRBV6-3
TGCGCCAGCAGCCAAAACAGGGGGAACACTGAAGCTTTCTTT | CASSQNRGNTEAFF | TRBJ1-1 | TRBD1 | many | TRBV4-1
TGTGCCAGCATAACGGGACAGGTGAACACCGGGGAGCTGTTTTTT | CASITGQVNTGELFF | TRBJ2-2 | TRBD1 | . | TRBV2
TGTGCCTGGAGTGGGGGCAGGGTGTATGGCTACACCTTC | CAWSGGRVYGYTF | TRBJ1-2 | . | . | TRBV30
TGTGCCAGCAGCTCCCACAGGGGCCGAGCCAACGAGCAGTACTTC | CASSSHRGRANEQYF | TRBJ2-7 | TRBD1 | many | TRBV7-9
TGCAGTGCTGGACTAGCGGGAGGATACAATGAGCAGTTCTTC | CSAGLAGGYNEQFF | TRBJ2-1 | TRBD2 | few | TRBV20-1
TGTGCCAGCAGCCAAGATGGGGCAGGAGGGGATCAGCCCCAGCATTTT | CASSQDGAGGDQPQHF | TRBJ1-5 | . | many | TRBV4-2
TGTGCCAGCAGCGTAGCGGGCCAGGGGCTACCCAATGAAAAACTGTTTTTT | CASSVAGQGLPNEKLFF | TRBJ1-4 | . | . | TRBV9
TGTGCCACCAGTGATTTCCCCGTCAATGAGCAGTTCTTC | CATSDFPVNEQFF | TRBJ2-1 | . | few | TRBV24-1
TGTGCCAGCAGCTTAAACGGGGGAATGCAGTTCTTC | CASSLNGGMQFF | TRBJ2-1 | . | . | TRBV7-3
TGTGCCATCAGTGAGGGGGGGACAGACTATGGCTACACCTTC | CAISEGGTDYGYTF | TRBJ1-2 | TRBD1 | many | TRBV10-3
TGCAGCGTTGAAGCCGGGGTGGCCAAAAACATTCAGTACTTC | CSVEAGVAKNIQYF | TRBJ2-4 | . | . | TRBV29-1
TGTGCCAGCTCACCTTCCAGGACAGATACGCAGTATTTT | CASSPSRTDTQYF | TRBJ2-3 | . | few | TRBV18
TGCGCCAGCAGCCAACTCAGGGTGGAAAACACTGAAGCTTTCTTT | CASSQLRVENTEAFF | TRBJ1-1 | . | many | TRBV4-1
TGCAGTGCTAGAGATCGTCGGACAGGGGGCCGCTATGGCTACACCTTC | CSARDRRTGGRYGYTF | TRBJ1-2 | TRBD1 | many | TRBV20-1